The clone carrying this T cell receptor beta chain was observed at least ten times. These data are taken from a study of T-cell reconstitution after alpha-beta-depleted transplantation in children. Unique molecular identifiers were incorporated during preparation of the TCRbeta library. TCRdb fed the PCR reads into MiXCR, producing one record per CDR3 protein. The table has over 4,500 distinct CDR3 sequences, about a quarter seen once; the top ten hold about 37%. The receptor's source is a male patient aged 2-10 years who had a stem cell transplant for acute lymphoblastic leukemia, so the T cells may come from the graft donor. This material consisted of PBMCs, mostly from graft donor cells, taken 60 days after TCRalphabeta/CD19-depleted stem cell transplant.

CDR3 sequence: CASSLGRDGYTF. The CDR3 coding sequence is TGTGCCAGCAGCTTGGGCCGTGATGGCTACACCTTC. The chain carries TRBV7-9 and TRBJ1-2; D remains unclear. V was cut by 3 bases and J by 6 bases, with 8 bases left in between. The germline gives CDR1 SEHNR, CDR2 FQNEAQ (reference sequence). The CDR3 contains 12 residues. The entire variable domain, with the rest obtained from reference TRBV7-9 and TRBJ1-2, is as follows: DTGVSQNPRHKITKRGQNVTFRCDPISEHNRLYWYRQTLGQGPEFLTYFQNEAQLEKSRLLSDRFSAERPKGSFSTLEIQRTEQGDSAMYLCASSLGRDGYTFGSGTRLTVV.